A single sample gave rise to the 18 T cell receptor beta chains below, sequenced in a study of metastatic and nonmetastatic thyroid tumors. Patients had received no treatment of any kind before thyroid surgery. TCRdb re-called the PCR reads through MiXCR. This table holds 30,000 to 40,000 clones, roughly 26% found once. The sequenced material came from blood. The receptors stem from a female donor with papillary thyroid cancer or a benign thyroid nodule (not recorded which). Some clones in this sample may be carry-over from other donors' samples.

This clone was observed at least ten times. The gene calls are TRBV2 and TRBJ2-1; D gene ambiguous. The CDR3 contains 14 residues. Trimming left V 4 bases short and J 1 base short, with 8 bases between. Per germline, CDR1 SNHLY and CDR2 FYNNEI. CDR3 region: CASSGPRSYNEQFF. The CDR3 DNA is TGTGCCAGCAGTGGGCCAAGGTCCTACAATGAGCAGTTCTTC.

This clone was seen ten or more times. V gene TRBV20-1 combines with J gene TRBJ2-7; 10 nucleotides agree with TRBD1. Trimming at V came to 6 bases and at J to 1 base, leaving 9 bases not matched to a gene. CDR3 length: 15 residues. Germline loops: CDR1 DFQATT, CDR2 SNEGSKA (reference sequence). The CDR3 spells CSAIPGTGDSYEQYF. The CDR3 coding sequence is TGCAGTGCGATACCCGGGACAGGGGATTCCTACGAGCAGTACTTC.

This clone has at least ten counts. The chain recombines TRBV2 with TRBJ2-5, with 8 bases lining up with TRBD1. The CDR3 sequence is 14 residues long. The ends lost 9 bases at V and 2 bases at J; junction bases unmatched: 8. CDR1 and CDR2 (germline): SNHLY, FYNNEI. The CDR3 nucleotides are TGTGCCAGTACGCACAGGGGGTATCAAGAGACCCAGTACTTC. This translates into CASTHRGYQETQYF.

The chain is built from TRBV7-2 and TRBJ2-3, with a weak D call TRBD1 (6 bases). The ends were cut back, 4 bases at V and 5 bases at J, with 10 bases in the middle. Germline CDR1 is SGHTA and CDR2 is FQGNSA. The CDR3 runs 13 residues. CDR3 DNA: TGTGCCAGCAGCTCAGGGGTATTAGATACGCAGTATTTT. Its protein is CASSSGVLDTQYF. The full variable domain, with the rest looked up from reference TRBV7-2 and TRBJ2-3, is GAGVSQSPSNKVTEKGKDVELRCDPISGHTALYWYRQSLGQGLEFLIYFQGNSAPDKSGLPSDRFSAERTGGSVSTLTIQRTQQEDSAVYLCASSSGVLDTQYFGPGTRLTVL.

This sequence joins TRBV3-1 and TRBJ2-7, with D unresolved. V lost 1 base to trimming and J lost 0 bases, with 7 bases between them. The germline gives CDR1 LGHDT, CDR2 YNNKEL (reference sequence). The CDR3 extends over 14 amino acids. CDR3 region: CASSQGTFSYEQYF. CDR3 bases: TGTGCCAGCAGCCAAGGGACGTTCTCCTACGAGCAGTACTTC.

The chain is built from TRBV20-1 and TRBJ2-5, with D perhaps being TRBD1 or TRBD2 (5 bases each). Germline V lookup: CDR1 DFQATT, CDR2 SNEGSKA (reference sequence). The ends were cut back, 6 bases at V and 0 bases at J, with 14 bases in the middle. CDR3 length: 14 residues. Here the CDR3 reads CSAPPWGHQETQYF. In nucleotides, the CDR3 is TGCAGTGCCCCCCCTTGGGGACACCAAGAGACCCAGTACTTC.

Only a few counts were recorded for this clone. This may stem from a read error, because a much larger clone lies one nucleotide away. J is TRBJ2-5 and V is TRBV2; D is ambiguous. The CDR3 contains 12 residues. Germline V CDR1 and CDR2: SNHLY, FYNNEI. Here the CDR3 reads CASRGTLRTKYF. DNA of the CDR3: TGTGCCAGCAGGGGAACATTACGGACCAAGTACTTC.

V gene TRBV28 combines with J gene TRBJ2-7, with a possible D match to TRBD2 (8 bases). The CDR3 is 19 residues long. The germline V gene has CDR1 MDHEN and CDR2 SYDVKM. Deletions cut 5 bases from V and 2 bases from J, with 28 bases between. CDR3 loop: CASSARDSQSSGITYEQYF. DNA for the CDR3: TGTGCCAGCAGTGCCAGGGACAGTCAAAGTAGCGGGATCACCTACGAGCAGTACTTC.

J is TRBJ2-7 and V is TRBV5-4; 10 bases agree with TRBD1. Germline V CDR1 and CDR2: SGHNT, YYREEE (reference sequence). The CDR3 loop spans 18 amino acids. The junction had 12 bases not matched to a gene; V was cut back by 2 bases and J by 1 base. The CDR3 DNA reads TGTGCCAGCAGCTTTGGGACAGGGGTGGAAGGTTGGTCCTACGAGCAGTACTTC. Translated: CASSFGTGVEGWSYEQYF. The full variable domain, its missing parts supplied by reference TRBV5-4 and TRBJ2-7, is ETGVTQSPTHLIKTRGQQVTLRCSSQSGHNTVSWYQQALGQGPQFIFQYYREEENGRGNFPPRFSGLQFPNYSSELNVNALELDDSALYLCASSFGTGVEGWSYEQYFGPGTRLTVT.

In its sample, this clone was seen many times. This chain links TRBV6-1 with TRBJ1-5; 9 bases fit TRBD1. This CDR3 region has 17 residues. J was trimmed by 5 bases and V by 11 bases; bases with no gene match: 19. Looked up from germline, CDR1 is MNHNS and CDR2 is SASEGT. CDR3 coding DNA: TGTGCCTCTCGAAAGACCTTGACAGGGGGGATGGATCAGCCCCAGCATTTT. It codes for CASRKTLTGGMDQPQHF.

The gene calls are TRBV20-1 and TRBJ2-1; D perhaps matches TRBD2 (6 bases). The CDR3 contains 13 residues. Trimming pared 8 bases from V and 0 bases from J, leaving 11 bases between. CDR1 and CDR2 (germline): DFQATT, SNEGSKA (reference sequence). The CDR3 region is CSFFGSSYNEQFF. The DNA for the CDR3 is TGCAGTTTTTTCGGGAGCTCCTACAATGAGCAGTTCTTC.

This clone was recorded at least ten times. The same CDR3 is also encoded by other DNA sequences in this sample. The genes are TRBV5-8 and TRBJ1-1, with unresolved D. Germline CDR1 reads SGHTS; CDR2 reads YDEGEE. This CDR3 has 14 residues. Trimming left V 2 bases short and J 1 base short, with 9 bases between. CDR3 nucleotides: TGTGCCAGCAGCTTAGGCCAGCGGAACACTGAAGCTTTCTTT. Translating it yields CASSLGQRNTEAFF.

V and J are TRBV27 and TRBJ2-7; D possibly corresponds to TRBD2 (5 bases). The CDR3 covers 16 residues. Germline CDR1 reads MNHEY; CDR2 reads SMNVEV (reference sequence). Deletions cut 5 bases from V and 2 bases from J, with 19 bases between. CDR3: CASSRYRKPGAYEQYF. CDR3 coding DNA: TGTGCCAGCAGTCGGTATCGGAAACCCGGGGCCTACGAGCAGTACTTC.

This clone was counted many times. This chain connects TRBV5-1 to TRBJ2-7, with 9 bases identical to TRBD1. V was clipped by 4 bases and J by 6 bases; unmatched bases: 8. The CDR3 length is 14 residues. Germline CDR1 and CDR2: SGHRS and YFSETQ. The CDR3 loop reads CASSLDRGSSEQYF. The CDR3 coding sequence is TGCGCCAGCAGCCTCGACAGGGGGTCTAGCGAGCAGTACTTC.

In the case of this clone: One end of the junction fails to match germline, which may point to a read error. The chain carries TRBV20-1 and TRBJ1-1, with a possible D match to TRBD1 (6 bases). Germline values: CDR1 DFQATT, CDR2 SNEGSKA (reference sequence). The CDR3 runs 15 residues. CDR3 residues: CSSRVGGQGHTEAFF. The CDR3 bases are TGCAGTTCTAGAGTCGGGGGGCAGGGACACACTGAAGCTTTCTTT.

The chain couples TRBV11-1 to TRBJ2-3; 12 bases fit TRBD2. This CDR3 is 16 amino acids long. The germline V gene encodes CDR1 SGHAT and CDR2 FQDESV (reference sequence). With V trimmed by 3 bases and J by 5 bases, 6 bases remained unmatched. CDR3: CASSFSRLAGEDTQYF. The DNA of the CDR3 is TGTGCCAGCAGCTTTTCCAGACTAGCGGGAGAAGATACGCAGTATTTT.

The CDR3 loop is CASQGAAGGYEQYF. The CDR3, as DNA: TGTGCCAGCCAAGGAGCAGCGGGGGGTTACGAGCAGTACTTC. The rearrangement joins TRBV7-9 to TRBJ2-7; 9 bases fit TRBD2. The CDR3 is 14 residues long. The germline V gene has CDR1 SEHNR and CDR2 FQNEAQ (reference sequence). The ends lost 8 bases at V and 4 bases at J; junction bases unmatched: 9.

This clone has just a few counts. The same CDR3 also results from other DNA sequences found in this sample. The V call is TRBV29-1, the J call TRBJ2-3; D may be TRBD2 (7 bases). Germline CDR1 and CDR2: SQVTM and ANQGSEA. The CDR3 runs to 13 residues. V was trimmed by 6 bases and J by 6 bases, leaving 16 bases between them. CDR3 region: CSVGGGDTDTQYF. The CDR3 region has the DNA TGCAGCGTGGGGGGGGGGGACACGGATACGCAGTATTTT.